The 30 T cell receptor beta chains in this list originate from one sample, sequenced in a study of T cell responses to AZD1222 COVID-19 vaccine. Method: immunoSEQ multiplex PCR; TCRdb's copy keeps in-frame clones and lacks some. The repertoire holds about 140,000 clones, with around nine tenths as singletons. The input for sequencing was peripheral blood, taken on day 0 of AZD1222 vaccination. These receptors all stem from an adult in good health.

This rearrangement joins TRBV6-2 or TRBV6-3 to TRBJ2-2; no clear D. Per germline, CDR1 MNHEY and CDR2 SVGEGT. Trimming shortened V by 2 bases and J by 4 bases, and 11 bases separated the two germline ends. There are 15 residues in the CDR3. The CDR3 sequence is CASSYTPSSTGELFF. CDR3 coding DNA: TGTGCCAGCAGTTACACCCCCTCAAGCACCGGGGAGCTGTTTTTT.

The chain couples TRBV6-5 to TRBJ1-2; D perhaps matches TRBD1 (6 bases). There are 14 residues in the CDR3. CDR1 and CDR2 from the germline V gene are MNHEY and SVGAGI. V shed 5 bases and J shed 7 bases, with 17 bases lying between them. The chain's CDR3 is CASSPTGTAGGYTF. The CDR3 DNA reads TGTGCCAGCAGTCCCACAGGGACCGCGGGTGGCTACACCTTC.

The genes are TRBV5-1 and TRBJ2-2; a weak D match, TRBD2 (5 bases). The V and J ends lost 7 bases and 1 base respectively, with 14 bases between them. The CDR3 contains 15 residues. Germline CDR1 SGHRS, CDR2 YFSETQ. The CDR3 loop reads CASRLNELNTGELFF. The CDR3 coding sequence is TGCGCCAGCCGACTAAACGAGCTGAACACCGGGGAGCTGTTTTTT.

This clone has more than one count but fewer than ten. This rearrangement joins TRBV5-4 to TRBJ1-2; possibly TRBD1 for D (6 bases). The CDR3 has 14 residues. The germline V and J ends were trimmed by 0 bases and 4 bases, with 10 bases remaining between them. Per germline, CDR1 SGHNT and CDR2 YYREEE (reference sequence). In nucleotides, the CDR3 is TGTGCCAGCAGCTTGGAAGTCAGGGGCTATGGCTACACCTTC. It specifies CASSLEVRGYGYTF.

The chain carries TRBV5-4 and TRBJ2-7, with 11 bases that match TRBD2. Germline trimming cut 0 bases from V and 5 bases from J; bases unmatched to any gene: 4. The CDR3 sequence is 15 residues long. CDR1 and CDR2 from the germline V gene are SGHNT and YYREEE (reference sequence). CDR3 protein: CASSLVAGGAHEQYF. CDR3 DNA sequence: TGTGCCAGCAGCTTGGTAGCGGGAGGGGCCCACGAGCAGTACTTC.

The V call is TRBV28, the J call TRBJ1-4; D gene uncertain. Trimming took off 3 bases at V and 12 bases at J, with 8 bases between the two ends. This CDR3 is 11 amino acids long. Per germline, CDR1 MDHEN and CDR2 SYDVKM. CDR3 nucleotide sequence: TGTGCCAGCAGTTTGGTTGAGGAACTGTTTTTT. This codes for CASSLVEELFF.

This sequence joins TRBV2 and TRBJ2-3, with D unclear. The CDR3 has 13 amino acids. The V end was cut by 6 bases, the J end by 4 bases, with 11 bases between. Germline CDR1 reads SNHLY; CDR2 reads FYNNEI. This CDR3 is CASSSRHPDTQYF. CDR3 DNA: TGTGCCAGCAGCTCACGTCATCCAGATACGCAGTATTTT. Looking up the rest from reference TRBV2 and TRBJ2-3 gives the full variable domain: EPEVTQTPSHQVTQMGQEVILRCVPISNHLYFYWYRQILGQKVEFLVSFYNNEISEKSEIFDDQFSVERPDGSNFTLKIRSTKLEDSAMYFCASSSRHPDTQYFGPGTRLTVL.

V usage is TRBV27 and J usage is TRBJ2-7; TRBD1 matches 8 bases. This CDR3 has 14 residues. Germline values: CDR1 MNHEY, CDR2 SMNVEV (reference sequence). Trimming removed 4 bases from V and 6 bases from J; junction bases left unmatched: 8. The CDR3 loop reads CASSSLPQGAEQYF. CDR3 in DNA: TGTGCCAGCAGTTCCCTCCCGCAGGGGGCCGAGCAGTACTTC.

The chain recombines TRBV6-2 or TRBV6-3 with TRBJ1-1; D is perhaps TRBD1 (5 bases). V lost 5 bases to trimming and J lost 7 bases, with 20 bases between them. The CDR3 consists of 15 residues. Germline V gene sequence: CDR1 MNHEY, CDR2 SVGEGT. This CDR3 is CASSRGGGSRGEAFF. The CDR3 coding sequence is TGTGCCAGCAGTCGCGGCGGGGGGAGTCGCGGTGAAGCTTTCTTT.

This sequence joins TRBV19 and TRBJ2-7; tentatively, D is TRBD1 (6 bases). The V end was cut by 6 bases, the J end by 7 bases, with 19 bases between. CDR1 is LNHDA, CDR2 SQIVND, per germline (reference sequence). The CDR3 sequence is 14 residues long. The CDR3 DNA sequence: TGTGCCAGTAGCGAGACAGGCGACTCGGGAGAGCAGTACTTC. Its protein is CASSETGDSGEQYF.

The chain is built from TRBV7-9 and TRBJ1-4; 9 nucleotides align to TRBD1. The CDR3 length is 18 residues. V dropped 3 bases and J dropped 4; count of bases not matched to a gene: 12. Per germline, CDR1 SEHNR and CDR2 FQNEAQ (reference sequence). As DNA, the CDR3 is TGTGCCAGCAGCTTTGTATCTGGGACAGGGACGATTAATGAAAAACTGTTTTTT. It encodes CASSFVSGTGTINEKLFF.

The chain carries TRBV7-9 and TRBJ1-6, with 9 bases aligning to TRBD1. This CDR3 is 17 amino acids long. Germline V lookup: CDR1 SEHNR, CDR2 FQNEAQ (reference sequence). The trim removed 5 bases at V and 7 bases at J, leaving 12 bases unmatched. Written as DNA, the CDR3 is TGTGCCAGCAGCCCTTCCCCTGGGACAGGGCCAAATTCACCCCTCCACTTT. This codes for CASSPSPGTGPNSPLHF.

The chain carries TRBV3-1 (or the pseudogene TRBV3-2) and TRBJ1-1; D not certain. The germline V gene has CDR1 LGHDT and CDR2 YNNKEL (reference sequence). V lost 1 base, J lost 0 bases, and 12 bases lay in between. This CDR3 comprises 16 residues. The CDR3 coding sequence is TGTGCCAGCAGCCAAGGAGCATTAGTCTTGAACACTGAAGCTTTCTTT. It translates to CASSQGALVLNTEAFF.

CDR3: CASSLKGEKLFF. The DNA of the CDR3 is TGTGCCAGCAGTTTAAAGGGTGAAAAACTGTTTTTT. This rearrangement joins TRBV12-3 or TRBV12-4 to TRBJ1-4; no definite D call. V was shortened by 2 bases and J by 7 bases, with 5 bases between the two germline ends. This CDR3 contains 12 residues.

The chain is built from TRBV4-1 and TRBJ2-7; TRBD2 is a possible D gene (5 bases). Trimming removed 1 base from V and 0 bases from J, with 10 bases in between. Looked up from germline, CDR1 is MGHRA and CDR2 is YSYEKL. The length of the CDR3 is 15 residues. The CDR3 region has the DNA TGCGCCAGCAGCCAAGTGAGCGGAAGCTCCTACGAGCAGTACTTC. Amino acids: CASSQVSGSSYEQYF.

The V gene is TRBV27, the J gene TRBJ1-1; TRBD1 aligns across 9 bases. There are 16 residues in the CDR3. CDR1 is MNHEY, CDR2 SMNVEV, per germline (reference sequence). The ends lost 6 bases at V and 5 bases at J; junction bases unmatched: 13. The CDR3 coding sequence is TGTGCCAGCAGGGGAAGGACAGGGGTTAGTTTTACTGAAGCTTTCTTT. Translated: CASRGRTGVSFTEAFF.

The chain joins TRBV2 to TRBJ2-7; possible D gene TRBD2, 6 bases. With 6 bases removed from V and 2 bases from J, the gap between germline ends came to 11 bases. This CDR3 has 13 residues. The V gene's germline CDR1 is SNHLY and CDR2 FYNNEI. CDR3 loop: CASRGTPTYEQYF. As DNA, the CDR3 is TGTGCCAGCAGGGGGACTCCTACCTACGAGCAGTACTTC.

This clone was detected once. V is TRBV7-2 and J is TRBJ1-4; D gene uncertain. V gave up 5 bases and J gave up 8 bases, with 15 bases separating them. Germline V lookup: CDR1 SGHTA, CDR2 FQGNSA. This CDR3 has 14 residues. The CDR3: CASSRLGISEKLFF. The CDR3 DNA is TGTGCCAGCAGCCGCTTGGGGATATCCGAAAAACTGTTTTTT.

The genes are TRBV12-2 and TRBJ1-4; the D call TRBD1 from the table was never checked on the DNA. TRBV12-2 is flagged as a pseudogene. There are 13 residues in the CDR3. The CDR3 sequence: CASRLAPGEKLFF. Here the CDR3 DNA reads TGTGCAAGTCGCTTAGCCCCAGGAGAAAAACTGTTTTTT.

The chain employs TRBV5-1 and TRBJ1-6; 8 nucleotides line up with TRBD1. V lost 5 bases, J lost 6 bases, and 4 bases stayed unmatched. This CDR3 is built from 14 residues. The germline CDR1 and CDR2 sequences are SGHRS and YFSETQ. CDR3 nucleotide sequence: TGCGCCAGCAGGCAGGGGGCAGGTAATTCACCCCTCCACTTT. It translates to CASRQGAGNSPLHF. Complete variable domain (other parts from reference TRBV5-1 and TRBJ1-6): KAGVTQTPRYLIKTRGQQVTLSCSPISGHRSVSWYQQTPGQGLQFLFEYFSETQRNKGNFPGRFSGRQFSNSRSEMNVSTLELGDSALYLCASRQGAGNSPLHFGNGTRLTVT.

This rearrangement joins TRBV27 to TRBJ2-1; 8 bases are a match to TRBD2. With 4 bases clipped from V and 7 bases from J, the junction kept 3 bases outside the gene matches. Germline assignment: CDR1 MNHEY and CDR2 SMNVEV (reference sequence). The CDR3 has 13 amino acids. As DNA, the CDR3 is TGTGCCAGCAGTTCGGGACTAGGGAATGAGCAGTTCTTC. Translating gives CASSSGLGNEQFF.

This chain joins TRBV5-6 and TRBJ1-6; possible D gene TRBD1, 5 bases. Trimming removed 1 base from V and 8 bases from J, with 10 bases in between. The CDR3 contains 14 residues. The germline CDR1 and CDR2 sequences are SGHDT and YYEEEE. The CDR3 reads CASSLSGRYSPLHF. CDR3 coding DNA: TGTGCCAGCAGCTTGTCAGGGAGATATTCACCCCTCCACTTT.

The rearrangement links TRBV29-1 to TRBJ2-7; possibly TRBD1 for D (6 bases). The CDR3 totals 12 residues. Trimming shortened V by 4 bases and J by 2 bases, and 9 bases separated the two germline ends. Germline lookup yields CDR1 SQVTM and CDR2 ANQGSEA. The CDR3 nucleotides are TGCAGCGTTGGAGAGGGGGCCTACGAGCAGTACTTC. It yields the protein CSVGEGAYEQYF.

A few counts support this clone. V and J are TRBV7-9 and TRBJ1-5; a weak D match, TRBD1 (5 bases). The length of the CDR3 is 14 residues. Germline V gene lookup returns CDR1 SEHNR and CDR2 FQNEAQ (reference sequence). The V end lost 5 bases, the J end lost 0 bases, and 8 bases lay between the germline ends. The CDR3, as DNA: TGTGCCAGCAGCGGCAGGGATAGCAATCAGCCCCAGCATTTT. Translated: CASSGRDSNQPQHF. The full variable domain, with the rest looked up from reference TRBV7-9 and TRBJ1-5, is DTGVSQNPRHKITKRGQNVTFRCDPISEHNRLYWYRQTLGQGPEFLTYFQNEAQLEKSRLLSDRFSAERPKGSFSTLEIQRTEQGDSAMYLCASSGRDSNQPQHFGDGTRLSIL.

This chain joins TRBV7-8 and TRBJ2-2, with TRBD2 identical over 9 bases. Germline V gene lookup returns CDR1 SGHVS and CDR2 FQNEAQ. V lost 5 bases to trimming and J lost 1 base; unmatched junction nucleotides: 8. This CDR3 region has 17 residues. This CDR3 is CASSNKGLAENTGELFF. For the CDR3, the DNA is TGTGCCAGCAGCAATAAGGGACTAGCAGAGAACACCGGGGAGCTGTTTTTT.

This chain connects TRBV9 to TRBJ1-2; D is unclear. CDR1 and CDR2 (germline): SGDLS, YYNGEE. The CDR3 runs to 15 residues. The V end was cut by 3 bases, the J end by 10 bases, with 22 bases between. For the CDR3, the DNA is TGTGCCAGCAGCGCCGACTGGACGGCTGGACGTAACTACACCTTC. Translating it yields CASSADWTAGRNYTF. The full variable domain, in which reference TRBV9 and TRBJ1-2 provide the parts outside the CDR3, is DSGVTQTPKHLITATGQRVTLRCSPRSGDLSVYWYQQSLDQGLQFLIQYYNGEERAKGNILERFSAQQFPDLHSELNLSSLELGDSALYFCASSADWTAGRNYTFGSGTRLTVV.

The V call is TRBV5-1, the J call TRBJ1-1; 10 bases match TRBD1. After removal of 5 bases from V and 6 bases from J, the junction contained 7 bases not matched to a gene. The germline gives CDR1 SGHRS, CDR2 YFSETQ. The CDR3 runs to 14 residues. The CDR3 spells CASSPGQGPPEAFF. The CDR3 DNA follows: TGCGCCAGCAGTCCGGGACAGGGGCCCCCTGAAGCTTTCTTT.

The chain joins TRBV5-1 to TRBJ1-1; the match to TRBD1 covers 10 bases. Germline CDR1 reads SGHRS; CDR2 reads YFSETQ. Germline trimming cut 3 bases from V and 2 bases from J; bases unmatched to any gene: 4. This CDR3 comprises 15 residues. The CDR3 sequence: CASSSGTGVNTEAFF. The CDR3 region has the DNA TGCGCCAGCAGCTCCGGGACAGGGGTAAACACTGAAGCTTTCTTT.

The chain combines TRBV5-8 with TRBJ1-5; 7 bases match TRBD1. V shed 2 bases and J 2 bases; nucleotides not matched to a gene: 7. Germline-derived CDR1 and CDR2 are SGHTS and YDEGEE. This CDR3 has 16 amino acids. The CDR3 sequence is CASSFTTGVGNQPQHF. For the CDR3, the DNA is TGTGCCAGCAGCTTCACCACAGGGGTAGGCAATCAGCCCCAGCATTTT.

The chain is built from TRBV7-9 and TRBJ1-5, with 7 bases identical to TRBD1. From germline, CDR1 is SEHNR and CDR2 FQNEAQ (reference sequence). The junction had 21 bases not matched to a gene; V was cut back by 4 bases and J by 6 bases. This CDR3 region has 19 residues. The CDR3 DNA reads TGTGCCAGCAGCTCTGAGACAGGGATTACTAGCCAAGGTAGTCAGCCCCAGCATTTT. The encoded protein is CASSSETGITSQGSQPQHF.